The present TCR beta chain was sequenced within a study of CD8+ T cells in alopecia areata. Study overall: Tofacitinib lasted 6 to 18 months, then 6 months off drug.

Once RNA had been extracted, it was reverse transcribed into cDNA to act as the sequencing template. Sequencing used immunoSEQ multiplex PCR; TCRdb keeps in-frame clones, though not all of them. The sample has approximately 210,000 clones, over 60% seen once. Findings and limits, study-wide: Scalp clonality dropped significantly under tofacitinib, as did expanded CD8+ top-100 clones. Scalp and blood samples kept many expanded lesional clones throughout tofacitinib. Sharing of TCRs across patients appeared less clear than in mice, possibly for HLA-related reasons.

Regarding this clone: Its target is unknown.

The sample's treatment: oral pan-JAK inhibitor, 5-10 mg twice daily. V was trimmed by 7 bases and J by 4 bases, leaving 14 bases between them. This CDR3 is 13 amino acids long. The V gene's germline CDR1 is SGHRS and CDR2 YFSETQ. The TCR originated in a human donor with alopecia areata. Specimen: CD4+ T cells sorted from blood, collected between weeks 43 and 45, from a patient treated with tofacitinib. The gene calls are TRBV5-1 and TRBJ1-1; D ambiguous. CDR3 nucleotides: TGCGCCAGCGCTCTTGCGGAGAGCACTGAAGCTTTCTTT. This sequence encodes CASALAESTEAFF.